The T cell receptor (beta chain) described here comes from a study of TIL therapy for anti-PD-1-resistant metastatic lung cancer (dated by TCRdb to about 2021). With regard to the full study: Enrolled patients had a median age of around 50 years (range about 38-75) and a median tumor PD-L1 proportion score of about 5.9%. The cohort was composed predominantly of lung adenocarcinoma, with several EGFR-mutant and two ALK-rearranged tumors included, and half of patients were identified as current or former smokers. A median non-synonymous tumor mutation burden of under 1.9 mutations per megabase was determined across the cohort by whole-exome sequencing. T cell receptor beta sequencing of tumor and peripheral blood served to follow clonotypes across the tumor, the expanded TIL product, and serial blood samples.

TCR beta CDR3 regions were amplified from genomic DNA by bias-controlled multiplex PCR with the immunoSEQ v3 hsTCRB kit. An Illumina NextSeq 500 was used to sequence the TCR libraries, reaching some 2 million read pairs at survey level or about 4.5-6.5 million at deep level. In the source study's methods: V, D and J genes were assigned, non-productive sequences were removed, and clonality was reported by immunoSEQ Analyzer software. To compare repertoires between infused TIL and blood, productive Simpson clonality was used along with the Morisita overlap index of productive TRB rearrangements. As stored in TCRdb, this immuneACCESS dataset retains in-frame rearrangements with V and J assigned. A fraction of the clones does not appear; measured against another copy, unresolved V genes explain less than half of the discrepancy, and the remainder lacks a known reason. From that table come the V and J calls and clone size; the DNA was used to work out D and trimming. Within this sample are some 10,000 clones, with roughly 80% of them counted one time only. In total, the top ten clones hold 11% of the sample.

Findings and caveats that apply to the study as a whole: The study protocol defined all tumor marker inferences as exploratory. Clonal turnover during TIL culture was high, and many clones enriched in the product were not detected in the baseline tumor, suggesting clonal contraction instead of faithful expansion. Because the cohort was highly selected, with more treatment-naive, never-smoker and oncogene-addicted patients than is typical, generalizability is limited. Higher clonality and lower diversity were observed in expanded TIL cultures than in baseline intratumoral T cells (median clonality around 6% vs 30%, p < 0.0001).

The germline V end is reduced by 6 bases and the J end by 0 bases; junction bases left unmatched: 9. CDR1 is given as KGHSH and CDR2 as LQKENI, both from the germline V gene. The CDR3 sequence holds 18 residues, the cysteine and phenylalanine included. Only the CDR3 region is kept as DNA, spanning 54 bases read in frame from base 1. With respect to this clone: This clone's antigen is unknown. No per-base quality is available; no much larger clone lies one base away.

The label giving this sample's time point can be read as: pre-treatment sample, taken before nivolumab and TIL therapy. Excised metastases, mostly pleural nodules or supraclavicular lymph nodes, were used as baseline tumor samples and were taken from the same resection from which TIL were grown. Tumors were collected before any PD-1/PD-L1 blockade, after which patients were given nivolumab, and patients who progressed were given lymphodepletion, an infusion of expanded TIL and IL-2. Adults with stage 4 NSCLC were enrolled in a dual-center phase I trial from late 2017 to early 2020. The samples were drawn from an open-label, single-arm phase I trial testing tumor-infiltrating lymphocyte therapy combined with nivolumab in advanced non-small cell lung cancer. Portions of each resected tumor were snap-frozen in liquid nitrogen and stored at -80 °C. Using laser-capture macrodissection, tumor regions of interest were selected on H&E sections, then pulverized into 15 mg aliquots and extracted using Qiagen Allprep kits.

The sample here was tumor tissue, taken at baseline. The chain is encoded by TRBV18 joined to TRBJ2-6; 9 central nucleotides agree with TRBD2. This receptor was identified in a person aged 25-85 years with non-small cell lung cancer. The CDR3 amino acid sequence is: CASSPTLAGVSGANVLTF. The DNA reads TGTGCCAGCTCCCCAACACTAGCGGGTGTCTCTGGGGCCAACGTCCTGACTTTC.